This T cell receptor (beta chain) was found in a study of CD8 T cells in ankylosing spondylitis. V was clipped by 5 bases and J by 1 base, with 10 bases between them. Germline lookup yields CDR1 ENHRY and CDR2 SYGVKD. The CDR3 is 14 amino acids. Quantitative 5'-RACE with molecular barcodes produced the TCR beta libraries. TCRdb re-called the 5' RACE reads with MiXCR, one entry per CDR3 protein. The table shows 250,000 to 350,000 distinct CDR3 sequences, with more than 20% occurring only once. This TCR was sampled from a female donor with ankylosing spondylitis or in good health (not recorded which). The chain links TRBV10-3 to TRBJ2-3; D unclear. Sequencing was done on a sample of blood, either unsorted or a sorted T cell fraction (not recorded which). CDR3 residues: CAISTLPRTDTQYF. CDR3 DNA: TGTGCCATCAGTACCCTACCGCGCACAGATACGCAGTATTTT.